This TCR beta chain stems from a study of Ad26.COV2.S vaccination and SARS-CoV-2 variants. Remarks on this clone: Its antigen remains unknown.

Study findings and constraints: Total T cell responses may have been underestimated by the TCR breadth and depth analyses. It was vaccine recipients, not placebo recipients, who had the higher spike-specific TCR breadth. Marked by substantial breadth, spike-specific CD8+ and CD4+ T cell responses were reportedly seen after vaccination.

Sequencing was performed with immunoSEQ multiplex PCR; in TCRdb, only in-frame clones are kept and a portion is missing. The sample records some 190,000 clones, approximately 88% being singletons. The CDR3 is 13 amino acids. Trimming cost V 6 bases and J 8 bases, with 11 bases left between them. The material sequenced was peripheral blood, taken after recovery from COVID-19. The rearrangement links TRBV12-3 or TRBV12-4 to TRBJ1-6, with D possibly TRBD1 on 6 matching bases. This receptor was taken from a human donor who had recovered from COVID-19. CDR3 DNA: TGTGCCAGCAGGGGGACAAGGGATTCACCCCTCCACTTT. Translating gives CASRGTRDSPLHF.